This TCR beta chain was obtained from a study of immune evolution from preneoplasia to lung adenocarcinoma. Overall study: HLA loss of heterozygosity: less than 9% AIS, about 15% MIA, more than 25% ADC, none AAH. Study-level points and caveats: Normal lung had the highest top T cell clone frequencies.

Only in-frame clones appear in the TCRdb table, and some are missing; sequencing was by immunoSEQ multiplex PCR. This table has roughly 4,200 clones, approximately 79% appearing once. After pathologic assessment, macro-dissection selected premalignant or tumor cells for extraction. This CDR3 spans 13 amino acids. V lost 7 bases to trimming and J lost 0 bases, with 7 bases between them. The germline V gene encodes CDR1 MNHEY and CDR2 SVGAGI. On this clone itself: Antigen specificity is unknown.

The specimen was FFPE invasive lung adenocarcinoma tissue. This receptor was identified in a person aged 40 to 65 with lung adenocarcinoma. Some clones in this sample may be carry-over from other donors' samples. V and J are TRBV6-5 and TRBJ1-5; D gene uncertain. CDR3: CASMGNSNQPQHF. DNA for the CDR3: TGTGCCAGCATGGGCAATAGCAATCAGCCCCAGCATTTT.